Shown below are 4 T cell receptor beta chains from a single sample sequenced in a study of cytomegalovirus exposure and HLA in healthy donors. The PCR was carried out with 60 Vbeta primers and 13 Jbeta primers. Profiling relied on immunoSEQ multiplex PCR, and the TCRdb table lists in-frame clones only, not all of them. The data contain some 130,000 clones, 60% to 85% of them singletons. Specimen: PBMCs. The receptor set was obtained from a man younger than 30 in good health and CMV-seronegative.

The chain is built from TRBV5-4 and TRBJ2-5; the match to TRBD2 covers 8 bases. In germline, CDR1 is SGHNT, CDR2 YYREEE (reference sequence). This CDR3 is 15 amino acids long. Losses at the gene ends were 3 bases for V and 1 base for J; bases not matched to a gene: 5. For the CDR3, the DNA is TGTGCCAGCAGCTACGCGGCGGGGGGCCAAGAGACCCAGTACTTC. Translated: CASSYAAGGQETQYF.

The CDR3 loop reads CASSFFSSGRGGTGELFF. The CDR3 nucleotides are TGCGCCAGCAGTTTTTTCTCTTCTGGGCGGGGAGGCACCGGGGAGCTGTTTTTT. The chain carries TRBV5-1 and TRBJ2-2, with TRBD2 as a possible D gene (6 bases). The CDR3 totals 18 residues. Trimming took 5 bases from V and 4 from J, leaving 24 bases between them. Germline V gives CDR1 SGHRS, CDR2 YFSETQ.

The V gene is TRBV5-1, the J gene TRBJ1-5; D might be TRBD1 (6 bases). CDR1 SGHRS and CDR2 YFSETQ come from the germline V gene. The CDR3 is 14 residues long. V was clipped by 3 bases and J by 5 bases, with 12 bases between them. The CDR3 DNA is TGCGCCAGCAGCTACGTAGGGGGGGATCAGCCCCAGCATTTT. Translating gives CASSYVGGDQPQHF.

V gene TRBV5-4 combines with J gene TRBJ2-7; 9 nucleotides match TRBD2. The CDR3 is 14 amino acids. V shed 3 bases and J 3 bases; nucleotides not matched to a gene: 4. The germline CDR1 and CDR2 sequences are SGHNT and YYREEE (reference sequence). CDR3 region: CASSYSGGIYEQYF. CDR3 nucleotide sequence: TGTGCCAGCAGCTACAGCGGGGGGATCTACGAGCAGTACTTC.